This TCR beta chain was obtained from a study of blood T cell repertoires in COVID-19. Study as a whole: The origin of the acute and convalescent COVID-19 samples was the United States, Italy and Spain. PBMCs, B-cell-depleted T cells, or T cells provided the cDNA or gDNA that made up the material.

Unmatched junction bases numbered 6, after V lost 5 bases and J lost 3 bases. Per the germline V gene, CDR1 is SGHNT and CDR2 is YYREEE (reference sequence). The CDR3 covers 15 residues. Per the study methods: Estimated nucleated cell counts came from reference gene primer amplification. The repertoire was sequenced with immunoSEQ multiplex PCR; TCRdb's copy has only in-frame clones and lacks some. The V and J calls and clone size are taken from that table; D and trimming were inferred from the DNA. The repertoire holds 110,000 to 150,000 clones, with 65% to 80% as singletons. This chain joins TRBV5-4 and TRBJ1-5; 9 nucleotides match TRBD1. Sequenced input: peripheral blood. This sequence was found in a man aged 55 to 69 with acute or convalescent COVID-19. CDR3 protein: CASSQDRGINQPQHF. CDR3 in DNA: TGTGCCAGCAGTCAGGACAGGGGTATCAATCAGCCCCAGCATTTT.